Detailed here is one TCR beta chain. The entry originates in a study of blood T cell repertoires in COVID-19. The V and J ends lost 5 bases and 0 bases, in that order; junction bases with no gene match: 7. The CDR3 has 17 residues. Germline V gives CDR1 LNHDA, CDR2 SQIVND (reference sequence). Original methodology: The authors estimated nucleated cell counts from reference gene primer amplification. Generated by immunoSEQ multiplex PCR, the TCRdb table keeps only in-frame clones and is missing some. V and J calls and clone size are given by that table; D and trimming were obtained from the DNA. This table holds about 97,000 clones, 70% to 85% found once.

This clonotype was sampled from a man between 65 and 80 years old with acute or convalescent COVID-19. Sequencing was performed on peripheral blood. The chain carries TRBV19 and TRBJ2-1; 10 nucleotides align to TRBD2. The DNA for the CDR3 is TGTGCCAGTAGTCCAACTAGCGGGGTTCGCTCCTACAATGAGCAGTTCTTC. It specifies CASSPTSGVRSYNEQFF.